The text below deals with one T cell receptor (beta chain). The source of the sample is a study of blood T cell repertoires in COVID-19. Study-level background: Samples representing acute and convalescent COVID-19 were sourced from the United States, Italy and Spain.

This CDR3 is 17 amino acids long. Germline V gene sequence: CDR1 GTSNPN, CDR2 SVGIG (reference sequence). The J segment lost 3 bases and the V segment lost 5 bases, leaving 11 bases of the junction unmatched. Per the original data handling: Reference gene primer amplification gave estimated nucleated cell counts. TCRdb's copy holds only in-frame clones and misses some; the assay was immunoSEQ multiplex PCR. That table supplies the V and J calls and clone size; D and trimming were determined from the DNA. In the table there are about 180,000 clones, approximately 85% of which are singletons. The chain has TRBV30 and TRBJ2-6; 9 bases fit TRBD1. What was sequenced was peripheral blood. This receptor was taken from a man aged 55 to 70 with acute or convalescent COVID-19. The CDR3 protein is CAWGRDRVKGGANVLTF. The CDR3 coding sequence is TGTGCCTGGGGCCGGGACAGGGTCAAAGGTGGGGCCAACGTCCTGACTTTC. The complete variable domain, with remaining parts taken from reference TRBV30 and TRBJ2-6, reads SQTIHQWPATLVQPVGSPLSLECTVEGTSNPNLYWYRQAAGRGLQLLFYSVGIGQISSEVPQNLSASRPQDRQFILSSKKLLLSDSGFYLCAWGRDRVKGGANVLTFGAGSRLTVL.